These 21 T cell receptor beta chains came from one sample sequenced in a study of T cell repertoires in aging, cancer and after chemotherapy. A mixed TRB-A/B primer pool amplified rearranged TRB by multiplex touch-down PCR. One entry per CDR3 protein, called by TCRdb with MiXCR from the multiplex PCR reads. The sample yields about 9,400 distinct CDR3 sequences, about two fifths seen once. Peripheral blood genomic DNA, not sorted cells or RNA, was the template. The sequenced sample consisted of blood. These receptors were collected from a human donor in good health.

This clonotype was seen a handful of times. The chain uses TRBV6-5 and TRBJ1-1, with 7 bases lining up with TRBD1. This CDR3 has 13 amino acids. CDR1 and CDR2 (germline): MNHEY, SVGAGI. V dropped 8 bases and J dropped 1; count of bases not matched to a gene: 4. CDR3 amino acids: CASRQGTNTEAFF. The CDR3 region has the DNA TGTGCCAGCCGACAGGGAACGAACACTGAAGCTTTCTTT.

Sample share makes this clonotype medium-sized. The J gene is TRBJ2-1, the V gene TRBV29-1, with 9 bases identical to TRBD2. CDR1 and CDR2 from the germline V gene are SQVTM and ANQGSEA. Trimming removed 3 bases from V and 6 bases from J; junction bases left unmatched: 6. This CDR3 comprises 14 residues. CDR3 bases: TGCAGCGTTGAGGGCGGGAGGGTCACCAATGAGCAGTTCTTC. It is translated as CSVEGGRVTNEQFF.

The chain has TRBV15 and TRBJ1-3, with D possibly being TRBD1 (6 bases). CDR1 and CDR2 (germline): LNHNV, YYDKDF (reference sequence). V was cut by 11 bases and J by 4 bases, with 12 bases left in between. There are 12 residues in the CDR3. CDR3 in amino acids: CAALGTGNTIYF. In DNA, the CDR3 is TGTGCCGCCCTCGGGACAGGAAACACCATATATTTT.

On this clonotype: Mismatch with germline at one junction end may stem from a read error. The rearrangement joins TRBV13 to TRBJ2-3; no clear D. CDR1 and CDR2 from the germline V gene are PRHDT and FYEKMQ (reference sequence). The CDR3 extends over 15 amino acids. For the CDR3, the DNA is TGTGCCTGCAGCTTAGTGGGCCGTGGGGCAGATACGCAGTATTTT. This encodes CACSLVGRGADTQYF.

This clonotype occurred a few times. This chain connects TRBV6-6 to TRBJ1-6; D not resolved. Germline V gene lookup returns CDR1 MNHNY and CDR2 SVGAGI (reference sequence). The CDR3 is made up of 11 amino acids. V lost 0 bases to trimming and J lost 15 bases, with 6 bases between them. DNA for the CDR3: TGTGCCAGCAGTTACTCTGTTGGCCTCCACTTT. Translated: CASSYSVGLHF.

This clonotype was detected only a few times. CDR3 coding DNA: TGTGCCAGCTCACCACGGCCTAGCGGAAGAGATACGCAGTATTTT. Translation: CASSPRPSGRDTQYF. The V call is TRBV18, the J call TRBJ2-3, with 7 bases matching TRBD2. Looked up from germline, CDR1 is KGHSH and CDR2 is LQKENI. The CDR3 sequence is 15 residues long. V lost 1 base and J lost 5; bases outside the gene matches: 6.

The V call is TRBV19, the J call TRBJ1-2; D not certain. The CDR3 length is 14 residues. The germline V gene has CDR1 LNHDA and CDR2 SQIVND (reference sequence). V lost 7 bases and J 5 bases, leaving 17 bases between the germline ends. DNA for the CDR3: TGTGCCAGTACCCTCTTGGAACCCATTTATGGCTACACCTTC. Protein sequence: CASTLLEPIYGYTF.

A few counts support this clonotype. The chain combines TRBV5-6 with TRBJ2-1; D gene unclear. Germline lookup yields CDR1 SGHDT and CDR2 YYEEEE. There are 12 residues in the CDR3. Deletions cut 5 bases from V and 7 bases from J, with 10 bases between. CDR3 in DNA: TGTGCCAGCAGTGGTATGGTGAATGAGCAGTTCTTC. It codes for CASSGMVNEQFF.

This clonotype turned up a few times. V is TRBV18 and J is TRBJ2-7, with TRBD1 as a possible D gene (6 bases). V lost 2 bases to trimming and J lost 5 bases, with 10 bases between them. CDR3 size: 13 residues. From germline, CDR1 is KGHSH and CDR2 LQKENI. The CDR3 loop reads CASSPSTGNEQYF. The DNA of the CDR3 is TGTGCCAGCTCACCATCAACAGGGAACGAGCAGTACTTC.

This clonotype has just a few counts. This chain connects TRBV10-3 to TRBJ2-3, with D unresolved. The germline CDR1 and CDR2 sequences are ENHRY and SYGVKD. V lost 2 bases, J lost 4 bases, and 13 bases lay in between. The CDR3 covers 15 residues. The CDR3 region is CAISENPQSADTQYF. Written as DNA, the CDR3 is TGTGCCATCAGTGAGAACCCGCAGAGCGCAGATACGCAGTATTTT.

The chain employs TRBV24-1 and TRBJ1-2, with D possibly TRBD1 on 5 matching bases. The germline V gene has CDR1 KGHDR and CDR2 SFDVKD. Trimming stripped 5 bases from V and 5 bases from J, with 17 bases between. This CDR3 region has 15 residues. CDR3 sequence: CATSGGLGLGYGYTF. The CDR3 bases are TGTGCCACCAGTGGGGGTCTGGGACTCGGGTATGGCTACACCTTC.

The J gene is TRBJ2-1, the V gene TRBV27, with D maybe TRBD2 (6 bases). The CDR3 runs 16 residues. CDR1 and CDR2 from the germline V gene are MNHEY and SMNVEV (reference sequence). Trimming took off 9 bases at V and 0 bases at J, with 18 bases between the two ends. The CDR3 DNA follows: TGTGCCAGTCTAGGGAGGCTTAATAGCTCCTACAATGAGCAGTTCTTC. Encoded protein: CASLGRLNSSYNEQFF.

A remark on this clonotype: A much bigger clone sits one base away, suggesting this may be a read error. The rearrangement joins TRBV6-1 to TRBJ2-7; a possible D gene is TRBD2 (6 bases). Germline CDR1 and CDR2: MNHNS and SASEGT. The CDR3 has 15 residues. The CDR3 spells CASCETGENSYEQYF. The CDR3, as DNA: TGTGCCAGCTGTGAAACGGGGGAAAACTCCTACGAGCAGTACTTC.

This clonotype occurred a few times. V is TRBV19 and J is TRBJ1-5; D not certain. Germline V gene lookup returns CDR1 LNHDA and CDR2 SQIVND (reference sequence). CDR3 length: 14 amino acids. Trimming cost V 8 bases and J 2 bases, with 13 bases left between them. CDR3: CASADRRGNQPQHF. As DNA, the CDR3 is TGTGCCAGTGCTGATAGAAGGGGCAATCAGCCCCAGCATTTT. Looking up the rest from reference TRBV19 and TRBJ1-5 gives the full variable domain: DGGITQSPKYLFRKEGQNVTLSCEQNLNHDAMYWYRQDPGQGLRLIYYSQIVNDFQKGDIAEGYSVSREKKESFPLTVTSAQKNPTAFYLCASADRRGNQPQHFGDGTRLSIL.

This clonotype was observed a handful of times. This chain connects TRBV7-6 to TRBJ2-1; D uncertain. This CDR3 contains 16 residues. Germline CDR1 is SGHVS and CDR2 is FNYEAQ. V lost 5 bases and J 4 bases, leaving 18 bases between the germline ends. CDR3 coding DNA: TGTGCCAGCAGCGAAAGGCCTCGCGGCCAATACAATGAGCAGTTCTTC. Amino acids: CASSERPRGQYNEQFF.

The chain has TRBV24-1 and TRBJ2-1, with TRBD1 matching over 9 bases. The DNA end lines up better with TRBJ2-7; the J call may be wrong. Germline CDR1 reads KGHDR; CDR2 reads SFDVKD. CDR3 length: 13 residues. CDR3 in DNA: TGTGCCACCAGTCCCGGGACAGGGTGGGAGCAGTACTTC. Translated: CATSPGTGWEQYF.

Only a few counts were recorded for this clonotype. V and J are TRBV18 and TRBJ2-7, with D possibly TRBD2 on 6 matching bases. This CDR3 is 16 amino acids long. Germline CDR1 is KGHSH and CDR2 is LQKENI. V lost 5 bases to trimming and J lost 4 bases, with 21 bases between them. CDR3 sequence (DNA): TGTGCCAGCTCAGATTATGGAGGGGTCAGTCCTTACGAGCAGTACTTC. It is translated as CASSDYGGVSPYEQYF.

Worth noting for this clonotype: A junction boundary mismatches the germline segment, possibly from a read error. The rearrangement links TRBV11-3 to TRBJ1-2; D is ambiguous. The CDR3 is 13 residues long. Germline CDR1 SGHNT, CDR2 YENEEA. CDR3 region: CASSQAGVYGYTF. CDR3 DNA: TGCGCCAGCAGCCAAGCGGGAGTCTATGGCTACACCTTC.

The V gene is TRBV7-2, the J gene TRBJ2-7, with D unresolved. Germline values: CDR1 SGHTA, CDR2 FQGNSA. Trimming shortened V by 5 bases and J by 2 bases, and 10 bases separated the two germline ends. This CDR3 is built from 13 residues. The CDR3 here is CASSPDQAYEQYF. The DNA of the CDR3 is TGTGCCAGCAGCCCCGACCAGGCCTACGAGCAGTACTTC.

The J gene is TRBJ2-3, the V gene TRBV24-1, with 7 bases fitting TRBD2. This CDR3 contains 14 residues. Trimming took 8 bases from V and 6 from J; bases not matched to a gene: 10. Germline CDR1 KGHDR, CDR2 SFDVKD. CDR3 DNA sequence: TGTGCCACCACCGGACTAGGTGGTTCGGATACGCAGTATTTT. The encoded protein is CATTGLGGSDTQYF.

V usage is TRBV6-5 and J usage is TRBJ2-7; maybe TRBD1 (5 bases). CDR3 length: 15 amino acids. Germline lookup yields CDR1 MNHEY and CDR2 SVGAGI. Trimming shortened V by 5 bases and J by 1 base, and 15 bases separated the two germline ends. Here the CDR3 reads CASSTTVPASYEQYF. The DNA of the CDR3 is TGTGCCAGCAGTACGACAGTGCCTGCTTCCTACGAGCAGTACTTC.